This record covers a single TCR beta chain. The V segment lost 0 bases and the J segment 7 bases; nucleotides outside the gene matches: 10. Germline assignment: CDR1 SGHRS and CDR2 YFSETQ. The CDR3 has 16 amino acids. These data originate in a study of graft-versus-host responses after intestinal transplantation. Libraries were prepared by immunoSEQ multiplex PCR; TCRdb keeps only in-frame clonotypes and omits some of them. The sample lists 20,000 to 25,000 clones; 55% to 65% were seen once. The material was alloreactive CD4+ T cells from a mixed lymphocyte reaction culture, obtained before intestinal transplant. Subset of the sample: CFSE-low proliferating T cells sorted from roughly six-day pre-transplant mixed lymphocyte reaction (GvH or HvG direction). The sequence came from a human patient who received an intestinal transplant. The chain links TRBV5-1 to TRBJ2-3, with 8 bases lining up with TRBD2. The CDR3 protein is CASSLAVGTRGNTQYF. CDR3 nucleotides: TGCGCCAGCAGCTTGGCCGTCGGGACTAGGGGGAATACGCAGTATTTT.